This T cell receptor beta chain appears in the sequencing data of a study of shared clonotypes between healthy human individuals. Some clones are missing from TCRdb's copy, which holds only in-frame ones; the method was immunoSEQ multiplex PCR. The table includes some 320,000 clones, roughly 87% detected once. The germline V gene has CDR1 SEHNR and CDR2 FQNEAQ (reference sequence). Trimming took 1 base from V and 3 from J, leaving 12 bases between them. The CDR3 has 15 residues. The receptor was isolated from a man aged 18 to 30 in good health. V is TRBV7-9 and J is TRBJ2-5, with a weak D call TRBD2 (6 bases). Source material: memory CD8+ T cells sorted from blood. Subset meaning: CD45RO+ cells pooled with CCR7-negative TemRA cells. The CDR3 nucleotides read TGTGCCAGCAGCTTAGTGGCGTGGAGGGAAGAGACCCAGTACTTC. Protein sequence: CASSLVAWREETQYF. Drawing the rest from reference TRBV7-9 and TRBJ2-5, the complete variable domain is DTGVSQNPRHKITKRGQNVTFRCDPISEHNRLYWYRQTLGQGPEFLTYFQNEAQLEKSRLLSDRFSAERPKGSFSTLEIQRTEQGDSAMYLCASSLVAWREETQYFGPGTRLLVL.